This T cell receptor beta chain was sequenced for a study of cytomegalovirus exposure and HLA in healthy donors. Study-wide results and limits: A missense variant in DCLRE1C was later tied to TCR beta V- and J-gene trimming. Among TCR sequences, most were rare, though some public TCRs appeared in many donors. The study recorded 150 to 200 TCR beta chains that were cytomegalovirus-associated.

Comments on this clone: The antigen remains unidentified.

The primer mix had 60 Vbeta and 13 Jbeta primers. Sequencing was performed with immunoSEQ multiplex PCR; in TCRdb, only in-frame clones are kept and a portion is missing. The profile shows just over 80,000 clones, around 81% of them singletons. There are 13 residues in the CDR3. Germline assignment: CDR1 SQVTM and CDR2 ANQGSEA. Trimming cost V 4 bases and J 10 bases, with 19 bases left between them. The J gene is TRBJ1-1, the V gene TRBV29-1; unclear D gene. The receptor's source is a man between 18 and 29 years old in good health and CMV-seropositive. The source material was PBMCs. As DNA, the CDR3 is TGCAGCGTTGCACGCCCTGGAGTATCACCAGCTTTCTTT. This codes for CSVARPGVSPAFF.